Below are 29 T cell receptor beta chains sequenced from a single sample in a study of T cells in Graves' hyperthyroidism and ophthalmopathy. Amplification yielded TCR beta CDR3 regions, with RNA transcripts as the source. HTBI primers were the set used in a first-round RT-PCR of the TCR CDR3. TCRdb re-derived calls from the multiplex PCR reads in MiXCR, one entry per CDR3 protein. The sample lists over 150,000 distinct CDR3 sequences; more than 15% were seen once. The sequencing input was blood. The receptors stem from a woman aged 45-65 years with Graves' hyperthyroidism.

On this clonotype itself: A much larger clonotype is one base distant, so this may be a read error. The chain employs TRBV3-1 and TRBJ1-2; the D is unclear. CDR3 length: 13 residues. Germline V gene data show CDR1 as LGHDT and CDR2 as YNNKEL (reference sequence). CDR3 amino acids: CAGSQDVVHGYTF. CDR3 DNA: TGTGCCGGCAGCCAAGATGTGGTTCACGGCTACACCTTC.

This clonotype was recorded many times. V usage is TRBV19 and J usage is TRBJ1-5, with D possibly being TRBD1 (5 bases). There are 18 residues in the CDR3. The germline V gene encodes CDR1 LNHDA and CDR2 SQIVND (reference sequence). Trimming left V 8 bases short and J 3 bases short, with 26 bases between. The DNA for the CDR3 is TGTGCCAGTCGCGGAGGGACCCTCTCTTGGGGGTCCAATCAGCCCCAGCATTTT. Translated, it gives CASRGGTLSWGSNQPQHF.

Many counts were recorded for this clonotype. The gene calls are TRBV7-8 and TRBJ1-1; the D gene is possibly TRBD1 (5 bases). The CDR3 contains 15 residues. V was cut by 2 bases and J by 8 bases, with 18 bases left in between. The germline CDR1 and CDR2 sequences are SGHVS and FQNEAQ. The CDR3 coding sequence is TGTGCCAGCAGCTTAACCCGCGGGGGTCAGGGAGAAGCTTTCTTT. This encodes CASSLTRGGQGEAFF.

This clonotype was detected a few times. The chain carries TRBV19 and TRBJ1-3; 10 bases match TRBD1. V gave up 7 bases and J gave up 1 base; unmatched junction bases: 7. The CDR3 loop spans 16 amino acids. CDR1 and CDR2 from the germline V gene are LNHDA and SQIVND (reference sequence). CDR3 protein: CASTSGQGGSGNTIYF. Written as DNA, the CDR3 is TGTGCCAGTACGTCTGGACAGGGGGGTTCTGGAAACACCATATATTTT. The full variable domain, with the rest looked up from reference TRBV19 and TRBJ1-3, is DGGITQSPKYLFRKEGQNVTLSCEQNLNHDAMYWYRQDPGQGLRLIYYSQIVNDFQKGDIAEGYSVSREKKESFPLTVTSAQKNPTAFYLCASTSGQGGSGNTIYFGEGSWLTVV.

This clonotype was found many times. The chain combines TRBV18 with TRBJ2-1; no clear D. This CDR3 is built from 11 residues. Germline CDR1 KGHSH, CDR2 LQKENI. Deletions cut 3 bases from V and 5 bases from J, with 2 bases between. The DNA of the CDR3 is TGTGCCAGCTCACCGAACAATGAGCAGTTCTTC. It is translated as CASSPNNEQFF. Drawing the rest from reference TRBV18 and TRBJ2-1, the complete variable domain is NAGVMQNPRHLVRRRGQEARLRCSPMKGHSHVYWYRQLPEEGLKFMVYLQKENIIDESGMPKERFSAEFPKEGPSILRIQQVVRGDSAAYFCASSPNNEQFFGPGTRLTVL.

This clonotype was observed many times. The J gene is TRBJ2-1, the V gene TRBV6-6, with a tentative D call TRBD1 (7 bases). Germline V lookup: CDR1 MNHNY, CDR2 SVGAGI (reference sequence). The CDR3 length is 15 residues. V was trimmed by 2 bases and J by 7 bases, leaving 15 bases between them. The DNA for the CDR3 is TGTGCCAGCAGTTACCGTCCGGAGGGGGCAAATGAGCAGTTCTTC. Its translation is CASSYRPEGANEQFF.

The CDR3 sequence: CASSSYRNRPGTGELFF. CDR3 in DNA: TGTGCCAGCAGTTCTTATCGTAATAGGCCGGGCACCGGGGAGCTGTTTTTT. The J gene is TRBJ2-2, the V gene TRBV6-2 or TRBV6-3; D remains unclear. The V end was cut by 4 bases, the J end by 4 bases, with 19 bases between. There are 17 residues in the CDR3. The germline V gene has CDR1 MNHEY and CDR2 SVGEGT.

At least ten counts were recorded for this clonotype. The gene calls are TRBV14 and TRBJ1-5, with a possible D match to TRBD1 (5 bases). Germline CDR1 is SGHDN and CDR2 is FVKESK. The CDR3 is made up of 13 amino acids. The V end was cut by 4 bases, the J end by 7 bases, with 11 bases between. As DNA, the CDR3 is TGTGCCAGCAGCCGGAGGGGAGAGCAGCCCCAGCATTTT. It encodes CASSRRGEQPQHF.

The sample holds a few counts of this clonotype. V is TRBV24-1 and J is TRBJ2-5; 10 nucleotides line up with TRBD1. The CDR3 sequence is 15 residues long. The ends lost 5 bases at V and 4 bases at J; junction bases unmatched: 6. Germline V gene sequence: CDR1 KGHDR, CDR2 SFDVKD. The CDR3 DNA reads TGTGCCACCAGTGGTGACAGGGGGCTCGGAGAGACCCAGTACTTC. It yields the protein CATSGDRGLGETQYF.

This clonotype was seen many times. The chain recombines TRBV5-6 with TRBJ2-3, with 8 bases lining up with TRBD2. V lost 3 bases to trimming and J lost 4 bases; unmatched junction nucleotides: 7. There are 15 residues in the CDR3. Germline values: CDR1 SGHDT, CDR2 YYEEEE. The CDR3 reads CASSYPGGQSDTQYF. CDR3 sequence (DNA): TGTGCCAGCAGCTACCCGGGGGGGCAGTCAGATACGCAGTATTTT.

As to this clonotype: A much more abundant neighbour one base away suggests this may be a read error. V is TRBV5-1 and J is TRBJ1-1, with D possibly TRBD1 on 6 matching bases. The CDR3 is made up of 14 amino acids. V lost 2 bases to trimming and J lost 6 bases, with 14 bases between them. Germline CDR1 and CDR2: SGHRS and YFSETQ. This CDR3 is CASSLVRGGAEAFF. CDR3 bases: TGCGCCAGCAGCTTAGTTAGGGGGGGCGCTGAAGCTTTCTTT.

This clonotype was counted at least ten times. The chain links TRBV5-1 to TRBJ2-7, with D tentatively TRBD1 (6 bases). Trimming pared 1 base from V and 0 bases from J, leaving 11 bases between. CDR1 and CDR2 from the germline V gene are SGHRS and YFSETQ. This CDR3 has 15 residues. The CDR3 loop is CASSLQGMGSYEQYF. CDR3 nucleotide sequence: TGCGCCAGCAGCTTGCAGGGGATGGGCTCCTACGAGCAGTACTTC. Using reference TRBV5-1 and TRBJ2-7 for the parts outside the CDR3, the full variable domain is KAGVTQTPRYLIKTRGQQVTLSCSPISGHRSVSWYQQTPGQGLQFLFEYFSETQRNKGNFPGRFSGRQFSNSRSEMNVSTLELGDSALYLCASSLQGMGSYEQYFGPGTRLTVT.

On this clonotype itself: A read error may be the cause here, since a much bigger clone is one base away. The chain links TRBV19 to TRBJ2-3; maybe TRBD1 (5 bases). The end of the DNA fits TRBJ1-5 better, so the J call may be wrong. This CDR3 is 13 amino acids long. Germline-derived CDR1 and CDR2 are LNHDA and SQIVND (reference sequence). CDR3 DNA: TGTGCCAGTAGTAGACAGCCCACAGATACGCAGCATTTT. Translation gives CASSRQPTDTQHF.

V gene TRBV4-3 combines with J gene TRBJ1-1; possible D gene TRBD1, 6 bases. From germline, CDR1 is LGHNA and CDR2 YSLEER. V shed 4 bases and J shed 3 bases, with 15 bases lying between them. The CDR3 is 15 residues long. CDR3 in amino acids: CASSRVGGAYTEAFF. DNA for the CDR3: TGCGCCAGCAGCCGAGTAGGGGGGGCATACACTGAAGCTTTCTTT.

This clonotype turned up a few times. The rearrangement links TRBV5-6 to TRBJ2-7; TRBD1 matches 11 bases. The V and J ends lost 2 bases and 3 bases, in that order; junction bases with no gene match: 7. Germline V lookup: CDR1 SGHDT, CDR2 YYEEEE. The CDR3 covers 16 residues. CDR3 amino acids: CASSFSRDRGFYEQYF. The CDR3 DNA reads TGTGCCAGCAGCTTTTCCCGGGACAGGGGGTTCTACGAGCAGTACTTC.

This clonotype was recorded many times. The CDR3 coding sequence is TGTGCCAGCAGTCTCACCCAGGGGCCGGGAGCTGAAGCTTTCTTT. Translating it yields CASSLTQGPGAEAFF. The chain carries TRBV28 and TRBJ1-1; perhaps TRBD1 as D (6 bases). Germline CDR1 and CDR2: MDHEN and SYDVKM. V was cut by 5 bases and J by 6 bases, with 19 bases left in between. The CDR3 spans 15 residues.

The sample holds many counts of this clonotype. The rearrangement links TRBV6-1 to TRBJ1-5; 10 positions agree with TRBD1. This CDR3 is built from 16 residues. CDR1 is MNHNS, CDR2 SASEGT, per germline. Trimming removed 5 bases from V and 7 bases from J; junction bases left unmatched: 11. CDR3 nucleotides: TGTGCCAGCAGTTCCATTTCGACAGGGGGCGGACAGCCCCAGCATTTT. This codes for CASSSISTGGGQPQHF.

In this sample, this clonotype turned up many times. The V and J genes are TRBV27 and TRBJ2-2; 7 nucleotides align to TRBD1. CDR1 is MNHEY and CDR2 is SMNVEV in the germline V gene (reference sequence). Trimming removed 8 bases from V and 1 base from J; junction bases left unmatched: 10. The CDR3 is 16 amino acids. The CDR3 loop is CASARQGFGNTGELFF. CDR3 bases: TGTGCCAGCGCCCGACAGGGCTTCGGGAACACCGGGGAGCTGTTTTTT.

This clonotype has at least ten counts. The CDR3 coding sequence is TGTGCCAGCAGCCTAGACACCCAGGACACTGAAGCTTTCTTT. It is translated as CASSLDTQDTEAFF. V usage is TRBV7-9 and J usage is TRBJ1-1; D is ambiguous. The CDR3 has 14 amino acids. V was trimmed by 5 bases and J by 3 bases, leaving 13 bases between them. Germline V gene lookup returns CDR1 SEHNR and CDR2 FQNEAQ (reference sequence).

This clonotype was counted ten times or more. The chain recombines TRBV18 with TRBJ1-3; no firm D call. Germline lookup yields CDR1 KGHSH and CDR2 LQKENI. This CDR3 comprises 17 residues. V was pared by 2 bases and J by 2 bases, with 16 bases between. CDR3 sequence: CASSPGRTSVTGNTIYF. The CDR3 region has the DNA TGTGCCAGCTCACCAGGTCGGACTTCAGTCACTGGAAACACCATATATTTT.

This clonotype was seen many times. This rearrangement joins TRBV20-1 to TRBJ1-1, with D possibly TRBD1 on 5 matching bases. The CDR3 covers 11 residues. V was trimmed by 6 bases and J by 4 bases, leaving 9 bases between them. CDR1 is DFQATT, CDR2 SNEGSKA, per germline (reference sequence). CDR3 in DNA: TGCAGTGCCTTCAGGGTCACTGAAGCTTTCTTT. The encoded protein is CSAFRVTEAFF.

V gene TRBV20-1 combines with J gene TRBJ2-7; 7 nucleotides match TRBD2. The CDR3 length is 16 residues. V was clipped by 5 bases and J by 3 bases; unmatched bases: 16. From germline, CDR1 is DFQATT and CDR2 SNEGSKA (reference sequence). Here the CDR3 DNA reads TGCAGTGCTGAGTCCATTCGGGGGGTAGAAATCTACGAGCAGTACTTC. Translated, it gives CSAESIRGVEIYEQYF.

The rearrangement uses TRBV20-1 and TRBJ1-3; a weak D match, TRBD1 (5 bases). The CDR3 loop spans 16 amino acids. Trimming shortened V by 3 bases and J by 0 bases, and 15 bases separated the two germline ends. Germline V gene sequence: CDR1 DFQATT, CDR2 SNEGSKA (reference sequence). The CDR3 protein is CSASKKGTLSGNTIYF. CDR3 sequence (DNA): TGCAGTGCTAGCAAAAAGGGGACCCTCTCTGGAAACACCATATATTTT.

This chain connects TRBV4-1 to TRBJ1-2, with 11 positions matching TRBD1. The CDR3 has 16 amino acids. Trimming cost V 3 bases and J 5 bases; bases outside gene matches: 8. Germline CDR1 and CDR2: MGHRA and YSYEKL. CDR3 nucleotides: TGCGCCAGCAGCCATTCCAGGGACAGGGGGATGTATGGCTACACCTTC. Its translation is CASSHSRDRGMYGYTF.

This clonotype was observed many times. This chain connects TRBV20-1 to TRBJ2-7; 13 bases are shared with TRBD2. J lost 5 bases, V lost 5 bases, and 15 bases had no gene match. Germline CDR1 DFQATT, CDR2 SNEGSKA (reference sequence). The CDR3 sequence is 17 residues long. CDR3 bases: TGCAGTGCTGGGTACGGTGGGACTAGCGGGAAGGATGACGAGCAGTACTTC. This translates into CSAGYGGTSGKDDEQYF.

The rearrangement uses TRBV19 and TRBJ1-4, with D hard to call. This CDR3 contains 12 residues. The germline CDR1 and CDR2 sequences are LNHDA and SQIVND (reference sequence). With 10 bases removed from V and 10 bases from J, the gap between germline ends came to 16 bases. CDR3: CATEGPEAKLFF. CDR3 in DNA: TGTGCCACAGAGGGCCCCGAGGCAAAACTGTTTTTT.

Only a few counts were recorded for this clonotype. This chain uses TRBV5-4 with TRBJ2-3, with D unclear. The CDR3 spans 17 residues. CDR1 SGHNT and CDR2 YYREEE come from the germline V gene (reference sequence). Trimming took 0 bases from V and 1 from J, leaving 15 bases between them. CDR3 residues: CASSLDSPGKGTDTQYF. CDR3 DNA: TGTGCCAGCAGCTTGGACTCCCCTGGAAAGGGCACAGATACGCAGTATTTT.

This clonotype has at least ten counts. The chain carries TRBV5-1 and TRBJ1-2; D remains unclear. The V gene lost 2 bases and the J gene lost 2 bases, with 7 bases spanning the gap. The germline gives CDR1 SGHRS, CDR2 YFSETQ. CDR3 length equals 13 residues. The CDR3 here is CASSFGSNYGYTF. The CDR3 nucleotides are TGCGCCAGCAGCTTCGGGTCCAACTATGGCTACACCTTC. Full variable domain (outside the CDR3, taken from reference TRBV5-1 and TRBJ1-2): KAGVTQTPRYLIKTRGQQVTLSCSPISGHRSVSWYQQTPGQGLQFLFEYFSETQRNKGNFPGRFSGRQFSNSRSEMNVSTLELGDSALYLCASSFGSNYGYTFGSGTRLTVV.

This clonotype was detected ten times or more. This chain uses TRBV6-1 with TRBJ1-1; D gene uncertain. This CDR3 is built from 14 residues. Deletions cut 9 bases from V and 0 bases from J, with 14 bases between. Germline assignment: CDR1 MNHNS and CDR2 SASEGT. The DNA of the CDR3 is TGTGCCAGTTATAGAGAAAGGATGAACACTGAAGCTTTCTTT. Protein: CASYRERMNTEAFF.